Listed below are T cell receptor beta chains from one sample, sequenced in a study of blood T cell repertoires in COVID-19. Profiling relied on immunoSEQ multiplex PCR, and the TCRdb table lists in-frame clones only, not all of them. Among 400,000 to 550,000 clones, 70% to 90% were seen once, and the ten largest hold roughly 2%. Sequencing used PBMCs or T cells enriched from blood (not recorded which). The receptors come from a woman younger than 35 with acute COVID-19. CDR3s include the opening cysteine and the closing phenylalanine or tryptophan. A D gene is named only where the DNA matches it firmly. Rows may omit the clone size; those that give it use once, few, many or a size class.

D	V	J	size	CDR3	DNA
NA	TRBV7-8	TRBJ2-7	once	CASSLAGLSYEQYF	TGTGCCAGCAGCTTAGCTGGGCTCTCCTACGAGCAGTACTTC
NA	TRBV15	TRBJ1-1	NA	CATSPGGNTEAFF	TGTGCCACCAGCCCGGGGGGGAACACTGAAGCTTTCTTT
TRBD1	TRBV6-5	TRBJ1-5	NA	CASSHRGQQNQPQHF	TGTGCCAGCAGTCACCGGGGACAGCAGAATCAGCCCCAGCATTTT
TRBD1	TRBV5-1	TRBJ2-1	few	CASSFQLSGTGSYNEQFF	TGCGCCAGCAGCTTCCAATTATCCGGGACAGGGTCCTACAATGAGCAGTTCTTC
TRBD1	TRBV3-1/TRBV3-2	TRBJ2-1	NA	CASSQPGQGSDEQFF	TGTGCCAGCAGCCAACCGGGACAGGGGTCTGATGAGCAGTTCTTC
NA	TRBV10-3	TRBJ1-3	NA	CAISGGENSGNTIYF	TGTGCCATCAGTGGGGGGGAGAACTCTGGAAACACCATATATTTT
TRBD1	TRBV12-3/TRBV12-4	TRBJ1-1	NA	CASSALQGAEAFF	TGTGCCAGCAGCGCACTACAGGGGGCTGAAGCTTTCTTT
TRBD2	TRBV6-5	TRBJ2-7	few	CASSYSAGAYEQYF	TGTGCCAGCAGTTACTCTGCGGGAGCCTACGAGCAGTACTTC
NA	TRBV6-5	TRBJ1-1	NA	CASRAGGTEAFF	TGTGCCAGCAGGGCAGGTGGCACTGAAGCTTTCTTT
NA	TRBV19	TRBJ1-1	NA	CASSIRGGTEAFF	TGTGCCAGTAGTATAAGGGGAGGGACTGAAGCTTTCTTT
NA	TRBV6-6	TRBJ1-2	NA	CASSIQGGYTF	TGTGCCAGCAGTATACAGGGTGGCTACACCTTC
NA	TRBV5-6	TRBJ2-4	NA	CASTSLDGMIVAKNIQYF	TGTGCCAGCACTTCACTAGACGGTATGATCGTCGCCAAAAACATTCAGTACTTC
TRBD1	TRBV9	TRBJ1-1	NA	CASSLRGREAFF	TGTGCCAGCAGCCTTAGGGGGCGTGAAGCTTTCTTT
NA	TRBV10-3	TRBJ2-6	NA	CAISGQWAGESGANVLTF	TGTGCCATCAGTGGACAATGGGCAGGGGAGTCTGGGGCCAACGTCCTGACTTTC
TRBD2	TRBV15	TRBJ2-3	NA	CATSSTSGTTFTDTQYF	TGTGCCACCAGCAGTACAAGCGGGACCACTTTCACAGATACGCAGTATTTT
NA	TRBV7-8	TRBJ1-4	NA	CASSLGQIEKLFF	TGTGCCAGCAGCTTAGGACAGATTGAAAAACTGTTTTTT
TRBD1	TRBV9	TRBJ2-2	NA	CASSARQGPNTGELFF	TGTGCCAGCAGCGCTAGACAGGGCCCGAACACCGGGGAGCTGTTTTTT
NA	TRBV5-1	TRBJ1-6	few	CASRGNDPAVNSPLHF	TGCGCCAGCAGAGGAAACGACCCCGCGGTTAATTCACCCCTCCACTTT
TRBD1	TRBV5-1	TRBJ1-1	NA	CASRTDRDTEAFF	TGCGCCAGCAGGACCGACAGGGACACTGAAGCTTTCTTT
NA	TRBV27	TRBJ1-5	NA	CASSFKGRQPYSNQPQHF	TGTGCCAGCAGCTTTAAGGGCCGACAGCCCTATAGCAATCAGCCCCAGCATTTT
NA	TRBV7-9	TRBJ2-7	NA	CASSFNQASYEQYF	TGTGCCAGCAGCTTTAACCAGGCCTCCTACGAGCAGTACTTC
NA	TRBV30	TRBJ1-3	NA	CACSTTVSGNTIYF	TGTGCCTGCAGCACCACAGTCTCTGGAAACACCATATATTTT
TRBD1	TRBV12-5	TRBJ2-1	NA	CASGTGLTGTDNEQFF	TGTGCTAGTGGTACCGGACTTACCGGGACAGACAATGAGCAGTTCTTC
NA	TRBV18	TRBJ1-1	NA	CASSPTGGHTEAFF	TGTGCCAGCTCTCCCACCGGGGGGCACACTGAAGCTTTCTTT
TRBD1	TRBV14	TRBJ1-2	NA	CASSRSDRGRVGRANYGYTF	TGTGCCAGCAGCCGATCGGACAGGGGGCGCGTCGGTAGGGCTAACTATGGCTACACCTTC
NA	TRBV29-1	TRBJ2-5	NA	CSVMTIQETQYF	TGCAGCGTCATGACAATCCAAGAGACCCAGTACTTC
NA	TRBV10-3	TRBJ1-2	NA	CAISESGGGYTF	TGTGCCATCAGTGAGTCGGGAGGGGGCTACACCTTC
TRBD1	TRBV5-5	TRBJ2-5	once	CASRVLGQVFETQYF	TGTGCCAGCAGGGTGTTAGGACAGGTCTTCGAGACCCAGTACTTC
NA	TRBV28	TRBJ2-1	NA	CASSLARENEQFF	TGTGCCAGCAGTTTAGCGAGGGAAAATGAGCAGTTCTTC
NA	TRBV24-1	TRBJ1-2	NA	CATRGGHPNYGYTF	TGTGCCACCAGGGGAGGACATCCGAACTATGGCTACACCTTC
NA	TRBV4-1	TRBJ1-4	NA	CASSQAPPLPGEKLFF	TGCGCCAGCAGCCAAGCTCCCCCACTCCCTGGTGAAAAACTGTTTTTT
NA	TRBV6-5	TRBJ2-7	NA	CASSYGGAFEQYF	TGTGCCAGCAGTTACGGGGGGGCATTCGAGCAGTACTTC
NA	TRBV5-6	TRBJ1-3	NA	CASSLEWGSESGNTIYF	TGTGCCAGCAGCTTGGAGTGGGGCAGCGAGTCTGGAAACACCATATATTTT
TRBD2	TRBV12-3/TRBV12-4	TRBJ2-3	once	CASSSGLAAQYF	TGTGCCAGCAGTTCGGGACTAGCGGCTCAGTATTTT
NA	TRBV19	TRBJ1-5	NA	CASSRTAGGNQPQHF	TGTGCCAGTAGCCGGACAGCTGGCGGCAATCAGCCCCAGCATTTT
NA	TRBV3-1/TRBV3-2	TRBJ1-1	NA	CASSQDAVEGEAFF	TGTGCCAGCAGCCAAGATGCGGTTGAGGGTGAAGCTTTCTTT
TRBD1	TRBV19	TRBJ1-5	NA	CASSIILGDRVQHF	TGTGCCAGTAGTATAATTCTGGGGGACAGGGTCCAGCATTTT
NA	TRBV10-2	TRBJ1-1	NA	CASTVNTEAFF	TGCGCCAGCACGGTGAACACTGAAGCTTTCTTT
TRBD2	TRBV5-4	TRBJ2-2	NA	CASNLQGGPTGELFF	TGTGCCAGCAACCTCCAGGGAGGGCCGACCGGGGAGCTGTTTTTT
NA	TRBV2	TRBJ1-2	NA	CASRFTETGKGGYTF	TGTGCCAGCAGATTCACTGAGACAGGCAAGGGGGGCTACACCTTC
NA	TRBV10-3	TRBJ2-5	NA	CAIRGTLQETQYF	TGTGCCATCAGGGGGACACTCCAAGAGACCCAGTACTTC
NA	TRBV29-1	TRBJ1-2	NA	CSVGGGETYYYGYTF	TGCAGCGTTGGAGGTGGGGAGACATACTACTATGGCTACACCTTC
TRBD1	TRBV28	TRBJ1-4	few	CASSFSSDREKLFF	TGTGCCAGCAGTTTCTCATCGGACAGGGAAAAACTGTTTTTT